A single sample gave rise to the 11 T cell receptor beta chains below, sequenced in a study of cytomegalovirus exposure and HLA in healthy donors. PCR amplification relied on 60 Vbeta primers (plus 13 Jbeta primers). Generated by immunoSEQ multiplex PCR, the TCRdb table keeps only in-frame clones and is missing some. The table lists about 150,000 clones, about four fifths of them singletons, with about 2.8% in the top ten. The specimen sequenced was PBMCs. The receptor source for this set is a man aged 18 to 30 in good health and CMV-seronegative.

This clone occurred a few times. The chain carries TRBV6-1 and TRBJ1-1; no firm D call. CDR1 and CDR2 (germline): MNHNS, SASEGT. CDR3 length equals 13 residues. V gave up 4 bases and J gave up 5 bases, with 11 bases separating them. In DNA, the CDR3 is TGTGCCAGCAGTGTAGCAGGAGGAACTGAAGCTTTCTTT. This encodes CASSVAGGTEAFF.

The chain has TRBV28 and TRBJ2-5; no clear D. V dropped 4 bases and J dropped 0 bases, with 12 bases sitting between them. The CDR3 has 15 amino acids. Germline CDR1 and CDR2: MDHEN and SYDVKM. The CDR3 reads CASSSRRWYQETQYF. The DNA of the CDR3 is TGTGCCAGCAGTTCCCGCAGATGGTACCAAGAGACCCAGTACTTC.

The rearrangement uses TRBV4-3 and TRBJ1-2; maybe TRBD1 (5 bases). Germline CDR1 is LGHNA and CDR2 is YSLEER. The CDR3 length is 15 residues. V was clipped by 4 bases and J by 3 bases, with 15 bases between them. As DNA, the CDR3 is TGCGCCAGCAGCCCCGTCCCAGGGAGGGACTATGGCTACACCTTC. Its translation is CASSPVPGRDYGYTF.

The CDR3 DNA follows: TGTGCCAGTAGCACCGGACAGATCTATGGCTACACCTTC. It specifies CASSTGQIYGYTF. This chain connects TRBV19 to TRBJ1-2, with a possible D match to TRBD1 (6 bases). The CDR3 loop spans 13 amino acids. Trimming took off 6 bases at V and 4 bases at J, with 12 bases between the two ends. CDR1 and CDR2 (germline): LNHDA, SQIVND (reference sequence). The whole variable domain, remainder taken from reference TRBV19 and TRBJ1-2, is DGGITQSPKYLFRKEGQNVTLSCEQNLNHDAMYWYRQDPGQGLRLIYYSQIVNDFQKGDIAEGYSVSREKKESFPLTVTSAQKNPTAFYLCASSTGQIYGYTFGSGTRLTVV.

The V and J genes are TRBV6-5 and TRBJ1-2, with a possible D match to TRBD1 (5 bases). This CDR3 has 15 residues. Germline CDR1 reads MNHEY; CDR2 reads SVGAGI. Trimming cost V 8 bases and J 4 bases, with 20 bases left between them. For the CDR3, the DNA is TGTGCCAGCGAGGCTAGTGGGGCTATGGGCTATGGCTACACCTTC. It encodes CASEASGAMGYGYTF.

The J gene is TRBJ2-1, the V gene TRBV5-1; 7 positions agree with TRBD1. This CDR3 has 14 amino acids. J lost 4 bases, V lost 2 bases, and 3 bases had no gene match. The germline V gene has CDR1 SGHRS and CDR2 YFSETQ. The CDR3 reads CASSLPGQYNEQFF. Here the CDR3 DNA reads TGCGCCAGCAGCTTACCGGGACAGTACAATGAGCAGTTCTTC.

Concerning this clone: Different DNA sequences within this sample yield the same CDR3. The chain employs TRBV5-1 and TRBJ1-1; 10 bases fit TRBD1. Trimming removed 4 bases from V and 6 bases from J; junction bases left unmatched: 3. The CDR3 runs to 13 residues. Germline lookup yields CDR1 SGHRS and CDR2 YFSETQ. Here the CDR3 reads CASSAGTGAEAFF. For the CDR3, the DNA is TGCGCCAGCAGCGCCGGGACAGGGGCTGAAGCTTTCTTT.

The rearrangement uses TRBV27 and TRBJ2-5; possible D gene TRBD2, 6 bases. The J call may be in error: the DNA end matches TRBJ2-7 better. The V gene's germline CDR1 is MNHEY and CDR2 SMNVEV (reference sequence). This CDR3 spans 13 amino acids. This CDR3 reads CASSFRTTYEQYF. The CDR3 nucleotides read TGTGCCAGCAGTTTTAGGACTACCTACGAGCAGTACTTC.

To note about this clone: One junction end disagrees with the germline gene, perhaps due to a read error. This chain links TRBV19 with TRBJ1-6; 7 bases map to TRBD1. CDR1 LNHDA and CDR2 SQIVND come from the germline V gene (reference sequence). The CDR3 is 14 amino acids. CDR3 protein: CASSIDLETGSTAF. CDR3 in DNA: TGTGCCAGTAGTATAGATTTGGAGACAGGGTCGACTGCATTT.

The V and J genes are TRBV7-9 and TRBJ2-1; 12 nucleotides match TRBD2. The CDR3 extends over 16 amino acids. Unmatched junction bases numbered 10, after V lost 5 bases and J lost 8 bases. Germline V gene lookup returns CDR1 SEHNR and CDR2 FQNEAQ (reference sequence). The CDR3 DNA sequence: TGTGCCAGCAGCCACCAACTAGCGGGGGGCTTAGATGAGCAGTTCTTC. This gives the protein CASSHQLAGGLDEQFF.

The V and J genes are TRBV11-2 and TRBJ2-3, with D possibly matching TRBD2 (5 bases). Trimming stripped 8 bases from V and 4 bases from J, with 16 bases between. The CDR3 sequence is 14 residues long. The V gene's germline CDR1 is SGHAT and CDR2 FQNNGV. CDR3 nucleotides: TGTGCCAGCGTCAAACTAGTCCGCCCAGATACGCAGTATTTT. Its protein is CASVKLVRPDTQYF.